This is a list of T cell receptor beta chains from one sample in a study of blood T cell repertoires in COVID-19. Data came from immunoSEQ multiplex PCR; TCRdb stores just in-frame clones and leaves some out. The sample records fewer than 120,000 clones, about 85% being singletons. Sequencing input: peripheral blood. These receptors all come from a human donor in a cohort sampled during active COVID-19. Each CDR3 is given with its conserved first and last residue. The D gene is left open where the match is weak. Clone size is stated in some rows and not others, as once, few, many or a class when expanded.

clone_size	v_call	j_call	d_call	cdr3_aa	cdr3_nt
NA	TRBV7-3	TRBJ2-1	NA	CASSLMGLEYNEQFF	TGTGCCAGCAGCTTAATGGGACTGGAATACAATGAGCAGTTCTTC
NA	TRBV30	TRBJ2-1	TRBD1	CAWSTGTGGNDEQFF	TGTGCCTGGAGCACCGGGACAGGGGGCAACGATGAGCAGTTCTTC
NA	TRBV7-9	TRBJ2-7	NA	CASSNSGWGYEQYF	TGTGCCAGCAGCAATTCGGGGTGGGGCTACGAGCAGTACTTC
NA	TRBV3-1/TRBV3-2	TRBJ2-1	NA	CASSHWEDLRNEQFF	TGTGCCAGCAGCCACTGGGAGGACCTACGCAATGAGCAGTTCTTC
few	TRBV5-8	TRBJ2-7	NA	CASTRWWTSWDF	TGTGCCAGCACCCGGTGGTGGACTTCTTGGGACTTC
NA	TRBV7-2	TRBJ2-1	TRBD2	CASSLGTSGRYNEQFF	TGTGCCAGCAGCCTAGGGACTAGCGGGAGATACAATGAGCAGTTCTTC
NA	TRBV20-1	TRBJ1-2	NA	CSASYRDLYGYTF	TGCAGTGCTAGTTACAGGGACCTCTATGGCTACACCTTC
NA	TRBV5-1	TRBJ1-3	NA	CASSLVYSGNTIYF	TGCGCCAGCAGCTTGGTTTACTCTGGAAACACCATATATTTT
NA	TRBV3-1/TRBV3-2	TRBJ2-1	TRBD2	CASSFKGTGTSGYNEQFF	TGTGCCAGCAGCTTCAAAGGGACCGGGACTAGCGGTTACAATGAGCAGTTCTTC
NA	TRBV4-1	TRBJ2-3	NA	CASSQGVRGDTQYF	TGCGCCAGCAGCCAAGGTGTCCGCGGGGATACGCAGTATTTT
once	TRBV27	TRBJ1-1	TRBD1	CASSLYNVPGQGENTEAFF	TGTGCCAGCAGTTTATACAATGTCCCGGGACAGGGGGAGAACACTGAAGCTTTCTTT
NA	TRBV19	TRBJ1-4	TRBD1	CASSIWRDSGEKLFF	TGTGCCAGTAGTATATGGCGGGACAGTGGAGAAAAACTGTTTTTT
NA	TRBV5-6	TRBJ2-1	TRBD2	CASSPFTSGRGNEQFF	TGTGCCAGCAGCCCCTTTACTAGCGGGAGGGGGAATGAGCAGTTCTTC
NA	TRBV29-1	TRBJ2-1	NA	CSVEGRVTYNEQFF	TGCAGCGTTGAAGGGAGGGTTACCTACAATGAGCAGTTCTTC
NA	TRBV7-3	TRBJ2-7	NA	CASSSPGSLEQYF	TGTGCCAGCAGCTCTCCAGGGTCACTCGAGCAGTACTTC
NA	TRBV11-2	TRBJ1-1	TRBD1	CASSSRPGGTEAFF	TGTGCCAGCAGTTCCCGACCAGGGGGCACTGAAGCTTTCTTT
NA	TRBV7-2	TRBJ2-7	TRBD1	CASSLGTGYEQYF	TGTGCCAGCAGCTTAGGGACAGGCTACGAGCAGTACTTC
NA	TRBV7-9	TRBJ2-1	NA	CASSLSFSANEQFF	TGTGCCAGCAGCTTATCGTTTAGTGCCAATGAGCAGTTCTTC
NA	TRBV9	TRBJ2-7	TRBD1	CASSLRDRDYEQYF	TGTGCCAGCAGCTTACGGGACAGGGACTACGAGCAGTACTTC
NA	TRBV13	TRBJ2-1	TRBD1	CASILRDRAHEQFF	TGTGCCAGCATCCTCCGGGACAGGGCCCATGAGCAGTTCTTC
NA	TRBV7-2	TRBJ1-5	NA	CASSVRSGSNQPQHF	TGTGCCAGCAGCGTTCGGTCGGGGTCCAATCAGCCCCAGCATTTT
NA	TRBV11-2	TRBJ2-5	NA	CASSLDLGTQQETQYF	TGTGCCAGCAGCTTAGATCTGGGGACACAACAGGAGACCCAGTACTTC
NA	TRBV4-2	TRBJ1-2	NA	CASSQREYGYTF	TGTGCCAGCAGCCAAAGGGAGTATGGCTACACCTTC
NA	TRBV28	TRBJ2-7	NA	CASSLGGLTEQYF	TGTGCCAGCAGTTTAGGGGGGTTGACCGAGCAGTACTTC
NA	TRBV6-1	TRBJ1-5	TRBD1	CASSGGTVRGSNQPQHF	TGTGCCAGCAGTGGGGGGACAGTGCGGGGTAGCAATCAGCCCCAGCATTTT
NA	TRBV7-8	TRBJ2-1	TRBD2	CASSPGRAGVGQFF	TGTGCCAGCAGCCCGGGAAGAGCGGGAGTGGGTCAGTTCTTC
NA	TRBV10-3	TRBJ2-1	TRBD2	CAIMEGSGRALYNEQFF	TGTGCCATCATGGAAGGTAGCGGGAGGGCCCTGTACAATGAGCAGTTCTTC
NA	TRBV5-8	TRBJ2-5	TRBD2	CASSPSGGAGETQYF	TGTGCCAGCAGCCCTAGCGGGGGGGCCGGAGAGACCCAGTACTTC
NA	TRBV7-9	TRBJ2-7	NA	CASSPKLSTGTIVYEQYF	TGTGCCAGCAGCCCGAAGCTATCAACCGGGACAATAGTCTACGAGCAGTACTTC
NA	TRBV25-1	TRBJ1-3	NA	CASSAAQGTGNTIYF	TGTGCCAGCAGTGCGGCTCAGGGAACTGGAAACACCATATATTTT
NA	TRBV7-3	TRBJ2-1	NA	CASSLMAETYNEQFF	TGTGCCAGCAGCTTAATGGCGGAGACCTACAATGAGCAGTTCTTC
NA	TRBV5-1	TRBJ2-7	NA	CASGALVRGIDEQYF	TGCGCCAGCGGCGCGCTGGTCAGGGGCATAGACGAGCAGTACTTC
NA	TRBV11-2	TRBJ2-1	TRBD2	CASSPLAGQSEQFF	TGTGCCAGCAGCCCCCTAGCGGGGCAAAGTGAGCAGTTCTTC
NA	TRBV15	TRBJ1-3	NA	CATSRKETGGNTIYF	TGTGCCACCAGCAGAAAGGAGACAGGTGGAAACACCATATATTTT
once	TRBV6-2/TRBV6-3	TRBJ2-3	TRBD1	CASSLQGAFTDTQYF	TGTGCCAGCAGTTTACAGGGGGCCTTCACAGATACGCAGTATTTT
NA	TRBV7-8	TRBJ2-3	TRBD1	CASSLEPGQGGLETDTQYF	TGTGCCAGCAGCTTAGAGCCGGGACAGGGGGGCTTGGAGACAGATACGCAGTATTTT
NA	TRBV9	TRBJ1-1	TRBD1	CASQPTGVGTEAFF	TGTGCCAGCCAGCCGACAGGGGTCGGCACTGAAGCTTTCTTT
NA	TRBV30	TRBJ1-1	NA	CAWSPQSGGATAFF	TGTGCCTGGAGTCCTCAGAGTGGAGGGGCTACAGCTTTCTTT
NA	TRBV7-9	TRBJ1-2	TRBD1	CASSLARATGGSRGYTF	TGTGCCAGCAGCTTAGCGCGAGCGACAGGGGGGTCTAGAGGCTACACCTTC
NA	TRBV7-9	TRBJ2-5	NA	CASSPRGGWGQETQYF	TGTGCCAGCAGCCCGAGGGGGGGCTGGGGTCAAGAGACCCAGTACTTC
NA	TRBV9	TRBJ2-3	NA	CASSVGSYDTQYF	TGTGCCAGCAGCGTAGGGAGTTACGATACGCAGTATTTT